The entry below describes one TCR beta chain. Its specificity is not known. The record originates from a study of cytomegalovirus exposure and HLA in healthy donors. Study results and limitations: Specificity of a few CMV-associated chains for CMV antigens was verified in vitro. TCR beta chains numbering about 160 were designated cytomegalovirus-associated. According to a subsequent analysis, TCR clusters from the first cohort were inclined to appear together in the 100 to 150 validation repertoires.

Clones were read by immunoSEQ multiplex PCR, and TCRdb kept only the in-frame ones, dropping some. The repertoire holds 220,000 or so clones, with approximately 88% as singletons. J lost 5 bases, V lost 4 bases, and 2 bases had no gene match. The CDR3 is 12 amino acids. Germline-derived CDR1 and CDR2 are SGHRS and YFSETQ. The receptor was derived from a woman in her thirties in good health and CMV-seropositive. The sequenced sample was PBMCs. The chain couples TRBV5-1 to TRBJ2-5; 7 positions match TRBD2. CDR3 nucleotides: TGCGCCAGCAGCCCAGCGGGGGAGACCCAGTACTTC. This sequence encodes CASSPAGETQYF.